One and the same sample provided the 20 T cell receptor beta chains below, sequenced in a study of T-cell memory formation after mild COVID-19. In TCRdb, the 5' RACE reads were re-called with MiXCR into one record per CDR3 protein. The repertoire holds 300,000 to 350,000 distinct CDR3 sequences, with 15% to 20% as singletons. Sequences were obtained from PBMCs or a T cell subset sorted from them (not recorded which). These receptors were taken from a young man who had mild COVID-19 (a few samples of this study predate the infection). Cell type and time point are not known.

At least ten counts were recorded for this clonotype. The V and J genes are TRBV29-1 and TRBJ1-1, with a tentative D call TRBD1 (5 bases). From germline, CDR1 is SQVTM and CDR2 ANQGSEA. This CDR3 comprises 12 residues. Trimming left V 3 bases short and J 5 bases short, with 10 bases between. Written as DNA, the CDR3 is TGCAGCGTTGACCAGGGAGGGACTGAAGCTTTCTTT. As protein: CSVDQGGTEAFF.

This sequence joins TRBV28 and TRBJ2-3; 8 bases are shared with TRBD1. Trimming removed 3 bases from V and 4 bases from J; junction bases left unmatched: 9. CDR1 is MDHEN, CDR2 SYDVKM, per germline. The length of the CDR3 is 16 residues. The CDR3 DNA follows: TGTGCCAGCAGTTTCCTCGGACAGGGCGTTTCAGATACGCAGTATTTT. The encoded protein is CASSFLGQGVSDTQYF.

V gene TRBV7-2 combines with J gene TRBJ2-7; D ambiguous. The CDR3 is made up of 13 amino acids. V lost 1 base and J 2 bases, leaving 6 bases between the germline ends. CDR1 and CDR2 from the germline V gene are SGHTA and FQGNSA. The CDR3 protein is CASSLELAYEQYF. Written as DNA, the CDR3 is TGTGCCAGCAGCTTAGAACTCGCCTACGAGCAGTACTTC.

This clonotype was counted between two and nine times. V is TRBV20-1 and J is TRBJ1-2; D not certain. The germline V gene has CDR1 DFQATT and CDR2 SNEGSKA (reference sequence). This CDR3 has 10 residues. V was clipped by 6 bases and J by 8 bases, with 10 bases between them. Written as DNA, the CDR3 is TGCAGTGCGATCCTACACGGCTACACCTTC. It is translated as CSAILHGYTF.

This clonotype was detected a few times. This chain joins TRBV5-6 and TRBJ2-3; D is possibly TRBD1 (5 bases). V was pared by 4 bases and J by 6 bases, with 9 bases between. The CDR3 has 12 amino acids. The germline gives CDR1 SGHDT, CDR2 YYEEEE. CDR3 protein: CASSEQVDTQYF. DNA for the CDR3: TGTGCCAGCAGCGAACAGGTGGATACGCAGTATTTT.

This clonotype was found a few times. The CDR3 region is CASSAGLAGASSYEQYF. Written as DNA, the CDR3 is TGTGCCAGCAGCGCCGGACTAGCGGGGGCCTCATCCTACGAGCAGTACTTC. This chain joins TRBV7-9 and TRBJ2-7, with 13 bases identical to TRBD2. This CDR3 comprises 17 residues. Germline trimming cut 5 bases from V and 1 base from J; bases unmatched to any gene: 8. Per germline, CDR1 SEHNR and CDR2 FQNEAQ (reference sequence). The entire variable domain, with the rest obtained from reference TRBV7-9 and TRBJ2-7, is as follows: DTGVSQNPRHKITKRGQNVTFRCDPISEHNRLYWYRQTLGQGPEFLTYFQNEAQLEKSRLLSDRFSAERPKGSFSTLEIQRTEQGDSAMYLCASSAGLAGASSYEQYFGPGTRLTVT.

This clonotype occurred a few times. V gene TRBV6-5 combines with J gene TRBJ2-2; 12 bases align to TRBD2. Per germline, CDR1 MNHEY and CDR2 SVGAGI. V trimming: 0 bases; J trimming: 1 base; junction bases outside the gene matches: 0. This CDR3 region has 17 residues. The CDR3 nucleotides are TGTGCCAGCAGTTACTCGGGACTAGCGGGGAACACCGGGGAGCTGTTTTTT. It translates to CASSYSGLAGNTGELFF.

This clonotype was detected a few times. The V call is TRBV7-9, the J call TRBJ2-2; no definite D call. This CDR3 contains 14 residues. Trimming left V 4 bases short and J 6 bases short, with 12 bases between. CDR1 is SEHNR, CDR2 FQNEAQ, per germline (reference sequence). CDR3 protein: CASSSSSLSGELFF. The CDR3 DNA follows: TGTGCCAGCAGCTCCAGCTCCCTATCCGGGGAGCTGTTTTTT.

This clonotype has just a few counts. V is TRBV7-2 and J is TRBJ2-2; D is undetermined. V lost 2 bases, J lost 3 bases, and 10 bases lay in between. The length of the CDR3 is 15 residues. Germline-derived CDR1 and CDR2 are SGHTA and FQGNSA. The CDR3 region has the DNA TGTGCCAGCAGCTTAAGGCTAGGATACACCGGGGAGCTGTTTTTT. It yields the protein CASSLRLGYTGELFF.

A few counts support this clonotype. This rearrangement joins TRBV20-1 to TRBJ2-5; tentatively, D is TRBD1 or TRBD2 (5 bases each). The CDR3 is made up of 13 amino acids. Trimming left V 5 bases short and J 5 bases short, with 15 bases between. CDR1 and CDR2 (germline): DFQATT, SNEGSKA (reference sequence). As DNA, the CDR3 is TGCAGTGCTCCTGAAAGGGGCGGGGAGACCCAGTACTTC. Protein: CSAPERGGETQYF.

The CDR3 region has the DNA TGCAGTGCTAGTTGGGGAAACAATCAGCCCCAGCATTTT. It encodes CSASWGNNQPQHF. The rearrangement uses TRBV20-1 and TRBJ1-5, with D uncertain. This CDR3 has 13 residues. CDR1 and CDR2 (germline): DFQATT, SNEGSKA (reference sequence). Trimming stripped 3 bases from V and 3 bases from J, with 9 bases between.

CDR3 sequence reads: CASSAPGRVGGSGTEAFF. The CDR3 DNA is TGTGCCAGCAGCGCCCCGGGCAGGGTTGGAGGATCGGGCACTGAAGCTTTCTTT. The rearrangement joins TRBV9 to TRBJ1-1; D is perhaps TRBD1 (5 bases). This CDR3 is built from 18 residues. V lost 3 bases, J lost 4 bases, and 25 bases lay in between. The germline V gene encodes CDR1 SGDLS and CDR2 YYNGEE.

This clonotype was counted a few times. J is TRBJ1-6 and V is TRBV9; 9 positions agree with TRBD1. Germline loops: CDR1 SGDLS, CDR2 YYNGEE. There are 17 residues in the CDR3. Trimming took 0 bases from V and 8 from J; bases not matched to a gene: 9. Here the CDR3 reads CASSVAPGQGGHSPLHF. The CDR3 bases are TGTGCCAGCAGCGTAGCCCCGGGACAGGGAGGGCATTCACCCCTCCACTTT.

This rearrangement joins TRBV7-2 to TRBJ2-3; 13 positions agree with TRBD2. Germline trimming cut 3 bases from V and 2 bases from J; bases unmatched to any gene: 2. There are 16 residues in the CDR3. In germline, CDR1 is SGHTA, CDR2 FQGNSA. As DNA, the CDR3 is TGTGCCAGCAGCTTGACTAGCGGGGGGTTCACAGATACGCAGTATTTT. Amino acids: CASSLTSGGFTDTQYF.

The rearrangement uses TRBV7-9 and TRBJ2-5; maybe TRBD1 (5 bases). The V end lost 5 bases, the J end lost 1 base, and 11 bases lay between the germline ends. Germline lookup yields CDR1 SEHNR and CDR2 FQNEAQ (reference sequence). The CDR3 covers 14 residues. The CDR3 is CASSRWTLQETQYF. The DNA for the CDR3 is TGTGCCAGCAGCCGCTGGACACTCCAAGAGACCCAGTACTTC.

A note on this clonotype: A read error may account for a junction end that differs from germline. The V and J genes are TRBV6-2 or TRBV6-3 and TRBJ2-6; D remains ambiguous. Germline values: CDR1 MNHEY, CDR2 SVGEGT. The CDR3 has 20 amino acids. The CDR3 loop reads CASSHSRTGSQYSGANVLTF. CDR3 bases: TGTGCCAGCAGTCACTCCCGGACGGGTTCACAATACTCTGGGGCCAACGTCCTGACTTTC.

The chain employs TRBV7-3 and TRBJ2-5, with 10 bases that match TRBD1. This CDR3 has 17 amino acids. V lost 2 bases, J lost 5 bases, and 11 bases stayed unmatched. Germline lookup yields CDR1 SGHTA and CDR2 FQGTGA. CDR3 DNA: TGTGCCAGCAGCTTACGTGGGAGACAGGGGGCTTACGAGACCCAGTACTTC. Amino acids: CASSLRGRQGAYETQYF.

The chain carries TRBV20-1 and TRBJ2-7; 9 bases line up with TRBD2. The germline CDR1 and CDR2 sequences are DFQATT and SNEGSKA (reference sequence). CDR3 length equals 16 residues. Trimming removed 5 bases from V and 3 bases from J; junction bases left unmatched: 14. DNA for the CDR3: TGCAGTGCTCCCGGTATCTTAGCGGGGGCCATCTACGAGCAGTACTTC. Translated: CSAPGILAGAIYEQYF.

This chain links TRBV6-6 with TRBJ2-1, with TRBD2 as a possible D gene (5 bases). The CDR3 runs 18 residues. CDR1 is MNHNY and CDR2 is SVGAGI in the germline V gene (reference sequence). V lost 2 bases and J lost 6, with 23 bases in between. In DNA, the CDR3 is TGTGCCAGCAGTTACACCCAAGCCCCGAGGGCCCGCGGCAATGAGCAGTTCTTC. It encodes CASSYTQAPRARGNEQFF.

This CDR3 reads CASSRGGQGNSPLHF. DNA for the CDR3: TGTGCCAGCAGCCGAGGGGGACAGGGGAATTCACCCCTCCACTTT. V gene TRBV7-2 combines with J gene TRBJ1-6; 10 bases match TRBD1. The CDR3 has 15 amino acids. Germline V gives CDR1 SGHTA, CDR2 FQGNSA. V was clipped by 5 bases and J by 7 bases; unmatched bases: 5. The full variable domain, in which reference TRBV7-2 and TRBJ1-6 provide the parts outside the CDR3, is GAGVSQSPSNKVTEKGKDVELRCDPISGHTALYWYRQSLGQGLEFLIYFQGNSAPDKSGLPSDRFSAERTGGSVSTLTIQRTQQEDSAVYLCASSRGGQGNSPLHFGNGTRLTVT.